The next 9 T cell receptor beta chains were all read from a single sample in a study of PD-L1 blockade in urothelial cancer (dated by TCRdb to about 2017). The library was prepared using the immunoSEQ multiplex PCR assay. The table comes from immuneACCESS by way of TCRdb, which keeps in-frame sequences with V and J called. Part of the clones is missing from these tables; in studies checked, under half for an unresolved V gene and the rest for unknown reasons. The sample table records around 100,000 clones; approximately 85% of these occur just once. The ten biggest clones cover about 2.6% of the sample. Sequenced material: PBMCs, taken around atezolizumab (anti-PD-L1) treatment. The receptors come from a man aged 50-60 years with urothelial cancer.

This clone was detected only once. The gene calls are TRBV2 and TRBJ2-1; TRBD2 matches 12 bases. The J segment lost 8 bases and the V segment lost 8 bases, leaving 7 bases of the junction unmatched. The CDR3 has 14 residues. From germline, CDR1 is SNHLY and CDR2 FYNNEI. CDR3: CASQRLAGAHEQFF. Written as DNA, the CDR3 is TGTGCCAGCCAAAGACTAGCGGGAGCCCATGAGCAGTTCTTC.

The chain is built from TRBV19 and TRBJ1-1; no clear D. The germline V gene has CDR1 LNHDA and CDR2 SQIVND (reference sequence). V was trimmed by 7 bases and J by 0 bases, leaving 9 bases between them. The CDR3 loop spans 13 amino acids. CDR3 residues: CASKEQMNTEAFF. The CDR3 nucleotides are TGTGCCAGTAAGGAGCAGATGAACACTGAAGCTTTCTTT.

This chain joins TRBV7-9 and TRBJ2-2; D is perhaps TRBD2 (6 bases). V lost 2 bases and J lost 5, with 9 bases in between. Germline CDR1 is SEHNR and CDR2 is FQNEAQ (reference sequence). The CDR3 is made up of 14 amino acids. The CDR3 sequence: CASSLSGVTGELFF. DNA of the CDR3: TGTGCCAGCAGCTTATCGGGAGTTACCGGGGAGCTGTTTTTT.

The chain uses TRBV4-2 and TRBJ1-3, with D tentatively TRBD1 (6 bases). Between the trimmed V and J ends, which lost 1 base and 4 bases, there was a span of 11 bases. The CDR3 is made up of 15 amino acids. Germline CDR1 and CDR2: LGHNA and YNFKEQ. CDR3 sequence (DNA): TGTGCCAGCAGCCAAGGACGGACAGCCGGAAACACCATATATTTT. Its translation is CASSQGRTAGNTIYF.

The gene calls are TRBV27 and TRBJ2-1, with 10 bases that match TRBD2. Trimming removed 7 bases from V and 4 bases from J; junction bases left unmatched: 7. The CDR3 totals 15 residues. In germline, CDR1 is MNHEY, CDR2 SMNVEV (reference sequence). Here the CDR3 reads CASIRAGGSYNEQFF. In DNA form, the CDR3 reads TGTGCCAGCATCCGAGCGGGAGGGTCTTACAATGAGCAGTTCTTC.

Turning to this clone: One end of the junction is discordant with germline, which a read error may explain. The chain combines TRBV14 with TRBJ2-1; D might be TRBD2 (6 bases). The germline CDR1 and CDR2 sequences are SGHDN and FVKESK. The CDR3 length is 13 residues. This chain's CDR3 is CASRQAPGALQFF. CDR3 DNA: TGTGCCAGCAGGCAAGCTCCGGGAGCCCTTCAGTTCTTC.

The chain has TRBV2 and TRBJ1-2; D gene unclear. The CDR3 totals 11 residues. The ends were cut back, 6 bases at V and 8 bases at J, with 10 bases in the middle. CDR1 SNHLY and CDR2 FYNNEI come from the germline V gene. CDR3 residues: CASRGVGGYTF. The CDR3 DNA is TGTGCCAGCAGGGGAGTAGGGGGCTACACCTTC.

The sample holds many counts of this clone. The chain employs TRBV7-9 and TRBJ1-5; 7 bases fit TRBD1. This CDR3 has 12 amino acids. Germline V gene lookup returns CDR1 SEHNR and CDR2 FQNEAQ (reference sequence). The V segment lost 9 bases and the J segment 2 bases; nucleotides outside the gene matches: 1. The CDR3 coding sequence is TGTGCCAGTGGACAGGGCAATCAGCCCCAGCATTTT. It encodes CASGQGNQPQHF. The variable domain in full, with the rest retrieved from reference TRBV7-9 and TRBJ1-5, is DTGVSQNPRHKITKRGQNVTFRCDPISEHNRLYWYRQTLGQGPEFLTYFQNEAQLEKSRLLSDRFSAERPKGSFSTLEIQRTEQGDSAMYLCASGQGNQPQHFGDGTRLSIL.

The V gene is TRBV5-1, the J gene TRBJ2-7; 8 bases line up with TRBD1. The CDR3 length is 14 residues. Germline CDR1 and CDR2: SGHRS and YFSETQ. V lost 2 bases and J lost 4; bases outside the gene matches: 5. CDR3: CASSFGTGLYEQYF. CDR3 nucleotide sequence: TGCGCCAGCAGCTTTGGGACAGGCCTTTACGAGCAGTACTTC.